Below, one T cell receptor beta chain is given with its context. Its antigen is currently unknown. The CDR3 extends over 16 amino acids. In germline, CDR1 is LNHNV, CDR2 YYDKDF (reference sequence). V was cut by 0 bases and J by 3 bases, with 15 bases left in between. The record originates from a study of Tregs in tolerant kidney transplant recipients. Study-level results: Tregs expanded with activated donor B cells seemed most donor-specific.

Assay used: immunoSEQ multiplex PCR; TCRdb lists only in-frame clones, some missing. The data contain over 85,000 clones, over 85% of them seen just once; the ten biggest clones take up approximately 0.48%. Unstimulated regulatory T cells (CD4+CD25+CD127-), CD4+CD25- non-regulatory cells, CD4 and CD8 cells were FACS-sorted from thawed PBMCs. The chain is built from TRBV15 and TRBJ2-7; a possible D gene is TRBD1 (5 bases). The sequence came from a human donor who received a combined kidney and bone marrow transplant. The specimen was CD4+ T cells from blood, collected before the transplant. The CDR3: CATSRDQAGSGYEQYF. CDR3 nucleotides: TGTGCCACCAGCAGAGATCAGGCAGGGTCAGGCTACGAGCAGTACTTC.